This T cell receptor beta chain was observed in a study of CD8 T cells and mutated HIV epitopes (dated by TCRdb to 2020 to 2023). Some background on the complete study: Except for one subject, all chronically infected subjects were naive to antiretroviral therapy. TL10, KY11, RF10 and TY8 were used as the epitopes. Single-cell TCR alpha/beta chains were sequenced from CD8+ T cells specific for the non-adapted (NAE) and adapted (AE) forms of four HIV Nef epitopes. Not every subject was tested for the same epitope, and only RF10 was examined in both acute and chronic HIV infection. The cohort comprised seven chronically and a few acutely HIV-infected subjects. Only a subset of the roughly 150 screened subjects met the criteria for sorting epitope-specific T cells.

General study outcomes and caveats: Multiple alpha and beta chain CDR3s were present in some wells, and only cells with both an alpha and a beta chain were included. During chronic infection, the CD8+ TCR repertoires that recognised the NAE form and the AE form seemed to overlap almost entirely, pointing to largely cross-reactive clonotypes. Single-reactive CD8+ T cells were seen only in acutely infected subjects, suggesting possible clonal selection between acute and chronic infection. The authors acknowledged that the main limitations were the small number of subjects and how diverse the clinical presentations of those subjects were. Higher clonality was observed in dual tetramer+ cells from chronic subjects than in those from acute subjects (mean difference approximately 0.3), although the study was underpowered for detection of a significant difference.

The time point label corresponds to: sampled during chronic HIV-1 infection. Peptide stimulation included anti-CD28 and anti-CD49d co-stimulation, and activated CD8+ T cells were sorted as CD69+CD137+. KY11-specific CD8+ T cells were identified only by peptide stimulation because HLA class I tetramers were unavailable for this epitope. PBMCs were stimulated overnight for approximately 20 hours with NAE or AE peptide at 0.75 to 1 ug/mL to obtain activated CD8+ T cells. Ficoll density gradient separation was used to isolate peripheral blood mononuclear cells from leukapheresis or whole blood, and the isolated cells were then cryopreserved. Single CD8+ T cells were sorted on a BD FACS Aria III into 96-well plates containing lysis buffer. Relative to germline, V is missing 1 base and J is missing 5 bases, with 3 bases of the junction outside any gene match. In the germline V gene, CDR1 corresponds to SGHAT and CDR2 to FQNNGV. The CDR3 runs 15 amino acids, cysteine and phenylalanine included. Only the CDR3 part of the read is kept: 45 bases, read in frame from the first base.

In its sample, this clonotype comes out as medium-sized (0.01 to 0.1%). Its antigen is unknown. No much larger clone is present one base from it, and per-base qualities are unavailable. Libraries came from single-cell sequencing. To generate single-cell cDNA, a method adapted from Smart-seq2 and MARS-Seq was used, relying on oligo-dT primers carrying well-specific UMIs and on KAPA HiFi for the first-round PCR. Nested PCR was performed on pooled first-round products with template-switch oligo forward primers and barcoded reverse primers specific to the TCR alpha and beta chains. Products were purified with AMPure XP, indexed with TruSeq adapters, and quantified with the KAPA Universal qPCR Library Quantification Kit. An Illumina MiSeq running 2x300 bp paired-end chemistry was used to sequence the TCR libraries. In the authors' own workflow: After quality filtering, reads were demultiplexed to wells and mapped to the TCRA and TCRB loci, after which clonotypes were assigned with MiXCR and analysis was performed in VGAS. A modified VDJfasta platform was used to deconvolute the TCR data. Analysis of CDR3 overlap between plates ruled out large-scale cross-plate contamination. To calculate clonality, the ratio of unique productive CDR3s to total productive CDR3s was subtracted from one. TCRdb passed the public sequencing reads through fastp at Q25 and MiXCR, retaining productive beta sequences. Every CDR3 protein is listed once, alongside the most common genes and DNA of its rows. The V and J calls were determined by TCRdb, not by the authors. Present in this sample are more than 350 distinct CDR3 sequences, about a third of which were seen just once. The ten largest clones add up to less than 80% of the sample.

The sequence is built from TRBV11-2 and TRBJ2-3; 10 middle bases align to TRBD2. The sequencing here drew on CD8+ T cells from blood cultured with an adapted viral peptide, taken during chronic HIV-1 infection. The cell subset or site label of this sample denotes: CD69+CD137+ cells after adapted KY11 peptide stimulation. This receptor was taken from a woman under 30 with HIV-1 infection. The DNA reads TGTGCCAGCAGCTTAGTCCTAGCGGGGGTAGATACGCAGTATTTT. Protein translation: CASSLVLAGVDTQYF.